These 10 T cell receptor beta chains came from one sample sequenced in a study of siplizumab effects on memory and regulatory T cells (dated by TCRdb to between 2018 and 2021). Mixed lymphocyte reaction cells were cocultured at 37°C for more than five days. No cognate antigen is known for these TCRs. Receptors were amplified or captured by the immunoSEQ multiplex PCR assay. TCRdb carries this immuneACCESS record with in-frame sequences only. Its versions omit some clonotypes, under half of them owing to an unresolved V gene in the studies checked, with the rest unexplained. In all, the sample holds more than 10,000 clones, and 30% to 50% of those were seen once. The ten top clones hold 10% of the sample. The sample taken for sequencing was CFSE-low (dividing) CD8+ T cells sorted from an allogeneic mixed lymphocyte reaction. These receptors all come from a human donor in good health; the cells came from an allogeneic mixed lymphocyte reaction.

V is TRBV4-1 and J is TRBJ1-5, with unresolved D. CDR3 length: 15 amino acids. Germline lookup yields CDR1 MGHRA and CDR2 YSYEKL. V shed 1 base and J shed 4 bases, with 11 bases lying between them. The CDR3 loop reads CASSQVKTSNQPQHF. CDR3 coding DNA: TGCGCCAGCAGCCAAGTGAAGACATCTAATCAGCCCCAGCATTTT.

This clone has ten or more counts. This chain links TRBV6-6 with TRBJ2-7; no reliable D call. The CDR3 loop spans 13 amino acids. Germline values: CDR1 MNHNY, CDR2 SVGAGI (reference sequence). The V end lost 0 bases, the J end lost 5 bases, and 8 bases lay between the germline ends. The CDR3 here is CASSYSETNEQYF. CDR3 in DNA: TGTGCCAGCAGTTACTCTGAGACAAACGAGCAGTACTTC.

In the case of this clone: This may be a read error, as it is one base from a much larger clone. The CDR3 region is CASSAAGPDTEAFF. The CDR3 nucleotides read TGTGCCAGCAGCGCGGCAGGGCCGGACACTGAAGCTTTCTTT. The chain links TRBV27 to TRBJ1-1; a possible D gene is TRBD1 (5 bases). This CDR3 has 14 residues. V was clipped by 6 bases and J by 3 bases, with 14 bases between them. Germline loops: CDR1 MNHEY, CDR2 SMNVEV (reference sequence).

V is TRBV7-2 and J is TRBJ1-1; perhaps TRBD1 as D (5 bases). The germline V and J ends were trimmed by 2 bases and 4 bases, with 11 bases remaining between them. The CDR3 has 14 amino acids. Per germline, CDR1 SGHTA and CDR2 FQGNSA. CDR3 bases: TGTGCCAGCAGCTTATACAGGAAGGGCACTGAAGCTTTCTTT. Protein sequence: CASSLYRKGTEAFF.

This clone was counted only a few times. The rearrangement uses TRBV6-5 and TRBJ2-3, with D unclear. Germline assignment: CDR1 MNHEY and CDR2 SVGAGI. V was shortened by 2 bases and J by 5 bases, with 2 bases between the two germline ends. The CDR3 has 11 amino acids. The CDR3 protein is CASSYLDTQYF. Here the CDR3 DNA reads TGTGCCAGCAGTTACCTAGATACGCAGTATTTT.

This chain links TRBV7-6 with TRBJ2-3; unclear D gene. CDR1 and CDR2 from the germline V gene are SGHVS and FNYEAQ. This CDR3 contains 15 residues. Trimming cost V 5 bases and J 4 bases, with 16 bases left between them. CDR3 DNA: TGTGCCAGCAGCGCCCAACCAAGGGTGTCAGATACGCAGTATTTT. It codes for CASSAQPRVSDTQYF. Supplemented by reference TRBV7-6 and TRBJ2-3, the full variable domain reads GAGVSQSPRYKVTKRGQDVALRCDPISGHVSLYWYRQALGQGPEFLTYFNYEAQQDKSGLPNDRFSAERPEGSISTLTIQRTEQRDSAMYRCASSAQPRVSDTQYFGPGTRLTVL.

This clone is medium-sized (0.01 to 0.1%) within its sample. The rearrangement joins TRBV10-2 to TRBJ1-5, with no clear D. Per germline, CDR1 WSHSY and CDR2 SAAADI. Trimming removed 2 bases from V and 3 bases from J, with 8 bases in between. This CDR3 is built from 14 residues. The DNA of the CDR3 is TGCGCCAGCAGTGAGACCGGATCCAATCAGCCCCAGCATTTT. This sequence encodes CASSETGSNQPQHF.

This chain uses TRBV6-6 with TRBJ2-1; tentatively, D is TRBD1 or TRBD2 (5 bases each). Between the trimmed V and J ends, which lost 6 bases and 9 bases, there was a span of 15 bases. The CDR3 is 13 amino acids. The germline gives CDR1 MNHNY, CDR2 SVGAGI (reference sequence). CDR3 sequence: CASRDQFGGEQFF. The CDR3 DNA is TGTGCCAGCAGGGACCAATTTGGGGGTGAGCAGTTCTTC.

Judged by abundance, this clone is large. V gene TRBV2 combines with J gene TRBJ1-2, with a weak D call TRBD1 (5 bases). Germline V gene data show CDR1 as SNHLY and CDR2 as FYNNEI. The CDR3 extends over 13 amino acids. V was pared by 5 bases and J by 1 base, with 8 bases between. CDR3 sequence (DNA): TGTGCCAGCAGTCCAGACAGTAACTATGGCTACACCTTC. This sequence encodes CASSPDSNYGYTF.

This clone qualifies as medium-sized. DNA of the CDR3: TGTGCCAGCAGTTTAGCACAGGGGGCTGGCTACACCTTC. It is translated as CASSLAQGAGYTF. The V call is TRBV27, the J call TRBJ1-2; 9 positions match TRBD1. Germline V gene data show CDR1 as MNHEY and CDR2 as SMNVEV (reference sequence). V trimming: 2 bases; J trimming: 7 bases; junction bases outside the gene matches: 2. The CDR3 covers 13 residues.